One sample yielded the 17 T cell receptor beta chains listed below, sequenced in a study of tumor-infiltrating lymphocytes in primary liver carcinoma. A primer matching the constant region was used to make TCR beta cDNA from approximately 0.45 ug of total RNA. Employing slightly modified ARM-PCR, three nested multiplex PCR rounds were run, and these gave rise to the TCR beta libraries. Each of the first two PCR rounds ran approximately 11 cycles with TRBV1-TRBV30 forward and C-beta reverse primers. TCRdb processed the multiplex PCR reads anew with MiXCR; each CDR3 protein has one entry. The profile shows more than 70,000 distinct CDR3 sequences, 72% of them singletons. Bulk tissue was left unsorted, and RNA and DNA were co-extracted from 20-30 mg of it. The sample comprised liver tumor tissue from sampling region 1. Subset noted: tumor region T1, superior pole. The receptors stem from a man aged 35 to 55 with primary liver carcinoma and hepatitis B virus infection.

This clonotype was seen repeatedly, ten times or more. This chain joins TRBV2 and TRBJ2-7, with TRBD2 identical over 11 bases. This CDR3 is 15 amino acids long. Germline CDR1 SNHLY, CDR2 FYNNEI. V gave up 5 bases and J gave up 0 bases; unmatched junction bases: 3. The CDR3 loop is CASSLTSGASYEQYF. DNA of the CDR3: TGTGCCAGCAGTTTGACTAGCGGGGCCTCCTACGAGCAGTACTTC.

Comment on this clonotype: The conserved phenylalanine or tryptophan normally closing the CDR3 is absent here, so this likely arose from a read error. The V call is TRBV6-1, the J call TRBJ2-3; D unclear. Trimming shortened V by 5 bases and J by 5 bases, and 20 bases separated the two germline ends. The CDR3 covers 16 residues. Per germline, CDR1 MNHNS and CDR2 SASEGT. The CDR3 loop reads CASSQLVGLTRDTQYL. The CDR3 coding sequence is TGTGCCAGCAGTCAATTAGTGGGTTTAACCAGAGATACGCAGTATCTT.

On this clonotype: As the CDR3 is not closed by the conserved phenylalanine or tryptophan, this likely results from a read error. The gene calls are TRBV6-6 and TRBJ1-1, with D possibly being TRBD1 (5 bases). Germline-derived CDR1 and CDR2 are MNHNY and SVGAGI (reference sequence). The V end lost 2 bases, the J end lost 10 bases, and 17 bases lay between the germline ends. CDR3 length: 14 amino acids. This CDR3 is CASSYNSSRRGAFL. The CDR3 DNA is TGTGCCAGCAGTTACAACTCGTCCCGGAGGGGAGCTTTCCTT.

This clonotype was observed a handful of times. A read error may be the cause here, since a much bigger clone is one base away. The V gene is TRBV30, the J gene TRBJ2-1; 9 bases match TRBD1. J gave up 10 bases and V 5 bases, and 21 bases lay outside the gene matches. Per the germline V gene, CDR1 is GTSNPN and CDR2 is SVGIG (reference sequence). The CDR3 is 17 amino acids. The CDR3 DNA follows: TGTGCCTGGGGGGGGCCTTGGGCAGGGACAGGGAATGACGAGCAGTTCTTC. It yields the protein CAWGGPWAGTGNDEQFF.

This clonotype was counted between two and nine times. A much larger clone differs by one base, so this may be a read error. The rearrangement uses TRBV7-8 and TRBJ1-6, with TRBD1 as a possible D gene (6 bases). CDR3 size: 14 residues. Germline loops: CDR1 SGHVS, CDR2 FQNEAQ. V lost 4 bases and J lost 10, with 14 bases in between. The CDR3 nucleotides read TGTGCCAGCAGCTCAGACAGGATAGGCTCACCCCTCCACTTT. Translation gives CASSSDRIGSPLHF.

V is TRBV11-2 and J is TRBJ2-7, with 15 bases identical to TRBD2. The CDR3 loop spans 17 amino acids. Germline CDR1 reads SGHAT; CDR2 reads FQNNGV. V dropped 8 bases and J dropped 4; count of bases not matched to a gene: 12. Written as DNA, the CDR3 is TGTGCCAGCTTATGCGTTGGACTAGCGGGAGGGGGGTACGAGCAGTACTTC. Its translation: CASLCVGLAGGGYEQYF.

The chain recombines TRBV29-1 with TRBJ2-3; weak D call: TRBD1 (6 bases). Deletions cut 2 bases from V and 4 bases from J, with 10 bases between. The CDR3 is 13 residues long. Germline V gene lookup returns CDR1 SQVTM and CDR2 ANQGSEA. This CDR3 reads CSVEWGRADTQYF. The CDR3 DNA sequence: TGCAGCGTTGAATGGGGGCGCGCAGATACGCAGTATTTT.

This clonotype was counted only a few times. A much larger clone differs by one base, so this may be a read error. This sequence joins TRBV7-8 and TRBJ2-2; 11 nucleotides align to TRBD2. The CDR3 covers 17 residues. The germline CDR1 and CDR2 sequences are SGHVS and FQNEAQ. The CDR3 loop reads CVSSFAGTSGNTGELFF. The DNA of the CDR3 is TGTGTCAGCAGCTTTGCCGGGACTAGCGGGAACACCGGGGAGCTGTTTTTT.

About this clonotype itself: The junction departs from the called germline gene at one end, perhaps through a read error. This chain links TRBV11-2 with TRBJ2-7; a possible D gene is TRBD1 (6 bases). CDR1 is SGHAT and CDR2 is FQNNGV in the germline V gene. The CDR3 is made up of 15 amino acids. CDR3 DNA sequence: TGTACCAGCTGTCCAGCCGGGACAACTTCCTACGAACAGTACTTC. Residues: CTSCPAGTTSYEQYF.

The chain combines TRBV29-1 with TRBJ2-7; D is unresolved. The CDR3 totals 14 residues. Germline CDR1 is SQVTM and CDR2 is ANQGSEA. Between the trimmed V and J ends, which lost 6 bases and 0 bases, there was a span of 15 bases. In DNA, the CDR3 is TGCAGCGTAACTTTGGACGGGTTCTCCTACGAGCAGTACTTC. Translating gives CSVTLDGFSYEQYF.

This clonotype was found many times. The chain combines TRBV29-1 with TRBJ1-1, with a weak D call TRBD1 (6 bases). Germline lookup yields CDR1 SQVTM and CDR2 ANQGSEA. The CDR3 runs to 16 residues. The V end was cut by 4 bases, the J end by 0 bases, with 18 bases between. CDR3 loop: CSVGGARDIMNTEAFF. CDR3 bases: TGCAGCGTTGGTGGGGCCAGGGACATTATGAACACTGAAGCTTTCTTT.

Notes on this clonotype: Since the CDR3 does not end with the conserved phenylalanine or tryptophan, this likely comes from a read error. V is TRBV4-1 and J is TRBJ1-5, with D perhaps matching TRBD1 (5 bases). Germline V CDR1 and CDR2: MGHRA, YSYEKL. The CDR3 is 16 residues long. The DNA of the CDR3 is TGCGCCAGCAGCCACCAAATTGGGGCCAACAATCAGCTCCAGCATTCT. It codes for CASSHQIGANNQLQHS.

This clonotype has more than one count but fewer than ten. Just one base apart from a much larger clone, this may be a read error. The chain carries TRBV14 and TRBJ2-1, with a possible D match to TRBD2 (5 bases). Germline V gene data show CDR1 as SGHDN and CDR2 as FVKESK. Deletions cut 7 bases from V and 9 bases from J, with 25 bases between. This CDR3 region has 16 residues. DNA of the CDR3: TGTGCCAGCAACTCGTCCTCGGGATCGGTGTCTAGTGAGCAGTTCTTC. Amino acid sequence: CASNSSSGSVSSEQFF.

The J gene is TRBJ2-5, the V gene TRBV4-1; perhaps TRBD2 as D (6 bases). This CDR3 has 14 amino acids. Germline values: CDR1 MGHRA, CDR2 YSYEKL. Deletions cut 9 bases from V and 5 bases from J, with 19 bases between. In DNA, the CDR3 is TGCGCCAGTAACCAAGATATGCTAGCGGAGACCCAGTACTTC. Encoded protein: CASNQDMLAETQYF.

Comment on this clonotype: One junction end does not reproduce the germline sequence, and a read error may be involved. The chain uses TRBV4-1 and TRBJ1-2; a possible D gene is TRBD1 (5 bases). The germline CDR1 and CDR2 sequences are MGHRA and YSYEKL. The CDR3 sequence is 14 residues long. This CDR3 is CASSQGGVDYGYTF. CDR3 DNA sequence: TGCGCCAGTAGCCAAGGAGGGGTCGACTATGGCTACACCTTC.

Concerning this clonotype: A clone one base away is much larger, so this may be a read error. This CDR3 is missing its conserved last phenylalanine or tryptophan, likely due to a read error. The J gene is TRBJ1-2, the V gene TRBV5-1, with 7 bases matching TRBD1. This CDR3 is built from 16 residues. V shed 1 base and J 1 base; nucleotides not matched to a gene: 7. Germline V gene sequence: CDR1 SGHRS, CDR2 YFSETQ. The CDR3 sequence: CASSLSSRDSNYGYTI. CDR3 in DNA: TGCGCCAGCAGCTTGTCTTCCCGGGACAGTAACTATGGCTACACCATC.

Remarks on this clonotype: Its ends do not fully match the called genes, so a read error is possible. The gene calls are TRBV29-1 and TRBJ2-5; 9 bases map to TRBD1. The CDR3 extends over 12 amino acids. In germline, CDR1 is SQVTM, CDR2 ANQGSEA. The CDR3 reads CSGGDREETQCF. DNA for the CDR3: TGCAGTGGAGGGGACAGGGAGGAGACCCAGTGCTTC.